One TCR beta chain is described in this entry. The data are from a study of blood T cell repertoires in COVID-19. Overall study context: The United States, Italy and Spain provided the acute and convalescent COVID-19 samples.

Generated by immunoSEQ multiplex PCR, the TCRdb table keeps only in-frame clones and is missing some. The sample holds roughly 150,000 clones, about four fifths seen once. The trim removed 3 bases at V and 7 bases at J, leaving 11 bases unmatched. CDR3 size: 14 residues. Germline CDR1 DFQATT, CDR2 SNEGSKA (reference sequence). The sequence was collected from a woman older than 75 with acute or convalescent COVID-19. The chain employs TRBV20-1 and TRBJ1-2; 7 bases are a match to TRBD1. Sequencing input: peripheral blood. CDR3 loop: CSASGNRGLGGYTF. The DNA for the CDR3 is TGCAGTGCTAGTGGAAACAGGGGCCTTGGTGGCTACACCTTC.